The sequence of this T cell receptor (beta chain) was determined in a study of T cells in Graves' hyperthyroidism and ophthalmopathy. This clonotype was counted at least ten times. What it binds is not known. The CDR3 regions of TCR beta were amplified from RNA transcripts. Using the HTBI primer set, a first-round RT-PCR was run on the TCR CDR3. TCRdb reprocessed the multiplex PCR reads via MiXCR and lists one record per CDR3 protein. The table includes over 250,000 distinct CDR3 sequences, about 25% detected once. Findings of the study overall: Most thyroid-expanded clonotypes above 0.001 were also found in blood.

Hyperthyroidism patients were newly diagnosed, had disease duration under 2 months, and were aged 18 to 65 years. Patients with uncontrolled infections, other autoimmune diseases, pregnancy or lactation were excluded. The sequencing input was blood. The TCR originated in a middle-aged man with Graves' hyperthyroidism that later progressed to Graves' ophthalmopathy.

The CDR3: CASSLTGLSYQETQYF. The CDR3 nucleotides read TGTGCCAGCAGCTTAACGGGACTGTCGTACCAAGAGACCCAGTACTTC. This chain joins TRBV7-2 and TRBJ2-5; D possibly corresponds to TRBD2 (6 bases). Germline V gives CDR1 SGHTA, CDR2 FQGNSA. V was pared by 2 bases and J by 0 bases, with 13 bases between. This CDR3 is built from 16 residues.